This entry features one T cell receptor beta chain sequence. The target antigen is unknown. This entry comes from a study of cytomegalovirus exposure and HLA in healthy donors. The germline CDR1 and CDR2 sequences are SGHAT and FQNNGV. This CDR3 has 16 residues. The V and J ends lost 0 bases and 3 bases respectively, with 12 bases between them. Study observations and caveats: Some highly shared sequence variants likely arose as a pipeline artifact. Reported performance of the classifier showed diagnosis of cytomegalovirus status with high specificity and sensitivity.

PCR primers comprised 60 Vbeta and 13 Jbeta primers. TCRdb's table, derived via immunoSEQ multiplex PCR, lists solely in-frame clones and lacks some. Seen here are about 150,000 clones, approximately 85% observed once, and the top ten hold about 6.7%. The receptor was isolated from a man aged 45-65 years in good health and CMV-seropositive. Sequencing was done on a sample of PBMCs. This chain connects TRBV11-2 to TRBJ2-1; possibly TRBD2 for D (6 bases). The CDR3 DNA reads as TGTGCCAGCAGCTTAGATCACGGGAGAATCTACAATGAGCAGTTCTTC. It specifies CASSLDHGRIYNEQFF.